This passage covers 28 T cell receptor beta chains from one sample sequenced in a study of T cell changes during pregnancy in multiple sclerosis. Libraries were prepared by immunoSEQ multiplex PCR; TCRdb keeps only in-frame clonotypes and omits some of them. The data contain about 47,000 clones, 75% to 90% of them singletons. Sequences were derived from CD8+ T cells from peripheral blood mononuclear cells, sampled in the second trimester of pregnancy. These receptors were collected from a female donor with multiple sclerosis, enrolled in a pregnancy study.

The chain is built from TRBV2 and TRBJ2-1; D may be TRBD2 (5 bases). CDR3 length: 12 residues. V lost 3 bases to trimming and J lost 10 bases, with 10 bases between them. In germline, CDR1 is SNHLY, CDR2 FYNNEI. The CDR3 sequence is CASSDEGGEQFF. The CDR3 DNA reads TGTGCCAGCAGTGATGAAGGAGGCGAGCAGTTCTTC.

This clone was observed a handful of times. The chain links TRBV15 to TRBJ2-5, with D possibly TRBD1 on 5 matching bases. The V gene's germline CDR1 is LNHNV and CDR2 YYDKDF (reference sequence). This CDR3 region has 15 residues. Trimming left V 5 bases short and J 1 base short, with 14 bases between. The CDR3 region is CATSAVGRAQETQYF. The CDR3 DNA reads TGTGCCACCAGCGCCGTGGGCAGGGCCCAAGAGACCCAGTACTTC.

The chain links TRBV5-6 to TRBJ2-3; unclear D gene. Deletions cut 2 bases from V and 4 bases from J, with 2 bases between. There are 11 residues in the CDR3. Germline V CDR1 and CDR2: SGHDT, YYEEEE. The CDR3 region is CASSFADTQYF. DNA of the CDR3: TGTGCCAGCAGCTTCGCAGATACGCAGTATTTT. The variable domain in full, completed from reference TRBV5-6 and TRBJ2-3, reads DAGVTQSPTHLIKTRGQQVTLRCSPKSGHDTVSWYQQALGQGPQFIFQYYEEEERQRGNFPDRFSGHQFPNYSSELNVNALLLGDSALYLCASSFADTQYFGPGTRLTVL.

CDR3 DNA: TGTGCCAGCAACAATGGAGCGGGCGGGTACGAGCAGTACTTC. This codes for CASNNGAGGYEQYF. The J gene is TRBJ2-7, the V gene TRBV9; D may be TRBD2 (6 bases). CDR1 and CDR2 from the germline V gene are SGDLS and YYNGEE. Trimming stripped 6 bases from V and 4 bases from J, with 17 bases between. This CDR3 has 14 residues.

The V and J genes are TRBV6-1 and TRBJ1-5; the D gene is possibly TRBD1 (5 bases). Germline CDR1 reads MNHNS; CDR2 reads SASEGT. The ends were cut back, 2 bases at V and 7 bases at J, with 15 bases in the middle. This CDR3 comprises 15 residues. The CDR3 region is CASSESQGARQPQHF. The DNA for the CDR3 is TGTGCCAGCAGTGAATCCCAGGGCGCCAGGCAGCCCCAGCATTTT.

V gene TRBV15 combines with J gene TRBJ1-5; no clear D gene. Per germline, CDR1 LNHNV and CDR2 YYDKDF (reference sequence). The CDR3 extends over 13 amino acids. V was shortened by 1 base and J by 5 bases, with 6 bases between the two germline ends. This CDR3 is CATSRAADQPQHF. The CDR3 nucleotides are TGTGCCACCAGCAGAGCAGCGGATCAGCCCCAGCATTTT.

This clone appeared a single time. The V gene is TRBV29-1, the J gene TRBJ2-5; TRBD1 agrees at 7 bases. The CDR3 totals 15 residues. J lost 5 bases, V lost 0 bases, and 9 bases had no gene match. CDR1 SQVTM and CDR2 ANQGSEA come from the germline V gene. The chain's CDR3 is CSVEDPKTGLETQYF. In DNA, the CDR3 is TGCAGCGTTGAAGATCCAAAGACAGGGTTGGAGACCCAGTACTTC. Based on the CDR3 plus reference TRBV29-1 and TRBJ2-5, the full variable domain is SAVISQKPSRDICQRGTSLTIQCQVDSQVTMMFWYRQQPGQSLTLIATANQGSEATYESGFVIDKFPISRPNLTFSTLTVSNMSPEDSSIYLCSVEDPKTGLETQYFGPGTRLLVL.

V gene TRBV6-5 combines with J gene TRBJ1-1, with a possible D match to TRBD1 (6 bases). V lost 0 bases and J lost 1, with 9 bases in between. CDR1 is MNHEY, CDR2 SVGAGI, per germline. The CDR3 totals 15 residues. The CDR3 loop is CASSYSRQENTEAFF. CDR3 DNA sequence: TGTGCCAGCAGTTACTCGAGACAGGAGAACACTGAAGCTTTCTTT.

This clone was recorded only once. The V and J genes are TRBV5-5 and TRBJ2-1, with D perhaps matching TRBD1 (7 bases). The V end was cut by 3 bases, the J end by 7 bases, with 14 bases between. Germline loops: CDR1 SGHKS, CDR2 YYEKEE (reference sequence). The CDR3 sequence is 14 residues long. The CDR3 loop is CASSYGAGGNEQFF. DNA for the CDR3: TGTGCCAGCAGCTACGGGGCAGGGGGGAATGAGCAGTTCTTC. The full variable domain, completed using reference TRBV5-5 and TRBJ2-1, is DAGVTQSPTHLIKTRGQQVTLRCSPISGHKSVSWYQQVLGQGPQFIFQYYEKEERGRGNFPDRFSARQFPNYSSELNVNALLLGDSALYLCASSYGAGGNEQFFGPGTRLTVL.

V and J are TRBV6-5 and TRBJ1-2; D may be TRBD1 (5 bases). The CDR3 is 14 residues long. Trimming stripped 6 bases from V and 1 base from J, with 12 bases between. CDR1 MNHEY and CDR2 SVGAGI come from the germline V gene. The CDR3 sequence: CASRGGHFNYGYTF. Written as DNA, the CDR3 is TGTGCCAGCAGGGGAGGACATTTTAACTATGGCTACACCTTC.

V usage is TRBV7-8 and J usage is TRBJ1-4, with 8 bases lining up with TRBD1. The junction had 6 bases not matched to a gene; V was cut back by 3 bases and J by 6 bases. The CDR3 is made up of 15 amino acids. Germline loops: CDR1 SGHVS, CDR2 FQNEAQ. The CDR3 loop is CASSLQGAGDEKLFF. The CDR3 bases are TGTGCCAGCAGCTTGCAGGGGGCCGGGGATGAAAAACTGTTTTTT.

The CDR3 loop reads CASSLPGGNQPQHF. In DNA, the CDR3 is TGTGCCAGCAGTTTGCCGGGAGGCAATCAGCCCCAGCATTTT. The chain uses TRBV27 and TRBJ1-5; D gene uncertain. V lost 3 bases, J lost 2 bases, and 8 bases lay in between. Germline values: CDR1 MNHEY, CDR2 SMNVEV (reference sequence). The CDR3 sequence is 14 residues long.

The chain carries TRBV7-6 and TRBJ2-5; 7 bases fit TRBD1. The V and J ends lost 5 bases and 2 bases, in that order; junction bases with no gene match: 5. This CDR3 has 14 residues. Looked up from germline, CDR1 is SGHVS and CDR2 is FNYEAQ. CDR3 protein: CASSKGQPQETQYF. As DNA, the CDR3 is TGTGCCAGCAGCAAGGGACAGCCTCAAGAGACCCAGTACTTC.

This chain connects TRBV19 to TRBJ1-1; a weak D match, TRBD1 (5 bases). Germline CDR1 reads LNHDA; CDR2 reads SQIVND (reference sequence). The CDR3 runs 14 residues. V was trimmed by 2 bases and J by 4 bases, leaving 11 bases between them. In DNA form, the CDR3 reads TGTGCCAGTAGTATATGGGAGGGGAGCACTGAAGCTTTCTTT. Its protein product is CASSIWEGSTEAFF. Supplemented by reference TRBV19 and TRBJ1-1, the full variable domain reads DGGITQSPKYLFRKEGQNVTLSCEQNLNHDAMYWYRQDPGQGLRLIYYSQIVNDFQKGDIAEGYSVSREKKESFPLTVTSAQKNPTAFYLCASSIWEGSTEAFFGQGTRLTVV.

The J gene is TRBJ2-7, the V gene TRBV7-8, with 10 bases aligning to TRBD1. Germline loops: CDR1 SGHVS, CDR2 FQNEAQ. The CDR3 is 15 residues long. J gave up 2 bases and V 10 bases, and 11 bases lay outside the gene matches. The CDR3 DNA reads TGTGCCACAGGTCCGGGACAGGGGATCCCCTACGAGCAGTACTTC. It is translated as CATGPGQGIPYEQYF.

The chain joins TRBV15 to TRBJ2-3, with TRBD2 matching over 8 bases. Per the germline V gene, CDR1 is LNHNV and CDR2 is YYDKDF (reference sequence). CDR3 length equals 15 residues. The J segment lost 1 base and the V segment lost 6 bases, leaving 6 bases of the junction unmatched. CDR3 loop: CATRGGGGRTDTQYF. DNA of the CDR3: TGTGCCACCAGGGGCGGCGGGGGGCGCACAGATACGCAGTATTTT. The full variable domain, in which reference TRBV15 and TRBJ2-3 provide the parts outside the CDR3, is DAMVIQNPRYQVTQFGKPVTLSCSQTLNHNVMYWYQQKSSQAPKLLFHYYDKDFNNEADTPDNFQSRRPNTSFCFLDIRSPGLGDTAMYLCATRGGGGRTDTQYFGPGTRLTVL.

This clone was detected only once. In nucleotides, the CDR3 is TGTGCCAGTAGTCCGGGGGGGCAGGGGGCTGAAGCTTTCTTT. Its translation is CASSPGGQGAEAFF. This sequence joins TRBV19 and TRBJ1-1; the match to TRBD1 covers 7 bases. The germline gives CDR1 LNHDA, CDR2 SQIVND (reference sequence). The CDR3 extends over 14 amino acids. V shed 5 bases and J 6 bases; nucleotides not matched to a gene: 9.

The V and J genes are TRBV6-5 and TRBJ1-2, with D maybe TRBD1 (5 bases). Trimming removed 6 bases from V and 5 bases from J, with 16 bases in between. Germline V gene sequence: CDR1 MNHEY, CDR2 SVGAGI. The CDR3 is 14 amino acids. CDR3: CASSPGVRAYGYTF. In DNA form, the CDR3 reads TGTGCCAGCAGCCCCGGAGTCAGGGCGTATGGCTACACCTTC.

In nucleotides, the CDR3 is TGTGCCAGCAGTGAAGGACCGGGACAGGGGGCAGAGACCCAGTACTTC. It encodes CASSEGPGQGAETQYF. The rearrangement uses TRBV6-4 and TRBJ2-5; 12 bases are a match to TRBD1. The trim removed 3 bases at V and 4 bases at J, leaving 6 bases unmatched. CDR3 length equals 16 residues. Germline V gives CDR1 MRHNA, CDR2 SNTAGT.

J is TRBJ1-2 and V is TRBV6-1; 7 bases line up with TRBD1. The CDR3 is 16 amino acids. V lost 3 bases, J lost 4 bases, and 11 bases stayed unmatched. Germline values: CDR1 MNHNS, CDR2 SASEGT. This CDR3 reads CASSEGEAGGPYGYTF. The CDR3 bases are TGTGCCAGCAGTGAGGGGGAAGCAGGGGGACCCTATGGCTACACCTTC.

CDR3 region: CASSVGQGRTYNEQFF. For the CDR3, the DNA is TGTGCCAGCAGCGTGGGACAGGGTAGAACCTACAATGAGCAGTTCTTC. The rearrangement links TRBV9 to TRBJ2-1, with TRBD1 identical over 9 bases. Germline V gene data show CDR1 as SGDLS and CDR2 as YYNGEE. The CDR3 runs 16 residues. V trimming: 2 bases; J trimming: 2 bases; junction bases outside the gene matches: 5.

The rearrangement links TRBV27 to TRBJ1-5; D not certain. Germline CDR1 is MNHEY and CDR2 is SMNVEV (reference sequence). The CDR3 extends over 15 amino acids. Trimming left V 3 bases short and J 2 bases short, with 11 bases between. In DNA, the CDR3 is TGTGCCAGCAGTTTGGTCGGTTTTGGCAATCAGCCCCAGCATTTT. Its protein is CASSLVGFGNQPQHF.

The J gene is TRBJ2-3, the V gene TRBV4-2; TRBD2 is a possible D gene (6 bases). Germline CDR1 LGHNA, CDR2 YNFKEQ. The V gene lost 0 bases and the J gene lost 8 bases, with 24 bases spanning the gap. There are 18 residues in the CDR3. CDR3 nucleotides: TGTGCCAGCAGCCAAGATTCTCCAGGCGATAACTGGGGAGGTACGCAGTATTTT. This encodes CASSQDSPGDNWGGTQYF.

This chain connects TRBV18 to TRBJ2-1; D possibly corresponds to TRBD2 (6 bases). Germline assignment: CDR1 KGHSH and CDR2 LQKENI. The V and J ends lost 6 bases and 0 bases respectively, with 21 bases between them. There are 18 residues in the CDR3. The CDR3 sequence is CASSMGGFAVNSYNEQFF. The CDR3 DNA reads TGTGCCAGCTCCATGGGGGGTTTTGCGGTCAACTCCTACAATGAGCAGTTCTTC.

The chain links TRBV7-2 to TRBJ1-5; D might be TRBD1 (5 bases). CDR3 size: 15 residues. Trimming stripped 1 base from V and 5 bases from J, with 12 bases between. Germline CDR1 is SGHTA and CDR2 is FQGNSA. This CDR3 is CASSLVGQGDQPQHF. The CDR3 region has the DNA TGTGCCAGCAGCTTAGTAGGCCAGGGTGATCAGCCCCAGCATTTT. The entire variable domain, with the rest obtained from reference TRBV7-2 and TRBJ1-5, is as follows: GAGVSQSPSNKVTEKGKDVELRCDPISGHTALYWYRQSLGQGLEFLIYFQGNSAPDKSGLPSDRFSAERTGGSVSTLTIQRTQQEDSAVYLCASSLVGQGDQPQHFGDGTRLSIL.

The chain joins TRBV10-3 to TRBJ2-2, with a weak D call TRBD2 (5 bases). V dropped 6 bases and J dropped 0 bases, with 11 bases sitting between them. Looked up from germline, CDR1 is ENHRY and CDR2 is SYGVKD. This CDR3 is 15 amino acids long. CDR3 sequence: CAIREEASNTGELFF. The CDR3, as DNA: TGTGCCATCAGGGAGGAGGCCTCGAACACCGGGGAGCTGTTTTTT.

This clone appeared once. The V and J genes are TRBV29-1 and TRBJ2-7, with 11 bases that match TRBD2. This CDR3 has 14 residues. Trimming at V came to 7 bases and at J to 6 bases, leaving 11 bases not matched to a gene. The germline V gene encodes CDR1 SQVTM and CDR2 ANQGSEA. CDR3 in DNA: TGCAGCGCCGAGGGGGCTAGCGGGGGGTTCGAGCAGTACTTC. Translated: CSAEGASGGFEQYF.

The gene calls are TRBV11-2 and TRBJ1-3; D is unclear. The germline V gene encodes CDR1 SGHAT and CDR2 FQNNGV. The CDR3 has 15 residues. Trimming shortened V by 1 base and J by 0 bases, and 7 bases separated the two germline ends. The CDR3 nucleotides are TGTGCCAGCAGCTTAGCCGGTGGCTCTGGAAACACCATATATTTT. Translation: CASSLAGGSGNTIYF.